This is a list of T cell receptor beta chains from one sample in a study of cytomegalovirus exposure and HLA in healthy donors. The protocol was immunoSEQ multiplex PCR, while the TCRdb copy is restricted to in-frame clones and leaves out a portion. Here the sample spans roughly 130,000 clones, about 80% being singletons. Sequenced: PBMCs. The source is a human donor in good health. Each CDR3 is given with its conserved first and last residue. Fields, in order: clone size, J gene, V gene, D gene, CDR3 protein, CDR3 DNA. A D gene is named only where the DNA matches it firmly. A clone size is listed for some rows: how often the clone was seen (once, few, many), or a class if it is expanded.

>NA|TRBJ2-7|TRBV2|NA
CASSVYEQYF
TGTGCCAGCAGCGTCTACGAGCAGTACTTC
>NA|TRBJ2-7|TRBV4-2|TRBD1
CASSQDRDRQYF
TGTGCCAGCAGCCAAGATCGGGACAGGCAGTACTTC
>NA|TRBJ2-3|TRBV7-9|NA
CASSFADTQYF
TGTGCCAGCAGCTTCGCAGATACGCAGTATTTT
>NA|TRBJ1-1|TRBV6-1|NA
CASRQGLEAFF
TGTGCCAGCAGACAGGGTCTTGAAGCTTTCTTT
>NA|TRBJ1-4|TRBV28|NA
CASSLEQGNEKLFF
TGTGCCAGCAGTCTCGAGCAGGGAAATGAAAAACTGTTTTTT
>NA|TRBJ2-7|TRBV7-8|TRBD2
CASSLARTSGYYEQYF
TGTGCCAGCAGCTTAGCGCGGACTAGCGGGTACTACGAGCAGTACTTC
>NA|TRBJ1-3|TRBV6-1|NA
CASSGRGGTYSGNTIYF
TGTGCCAGCAGTGGGCGTGGGGGGACCTACTCTGGAAACACCATATATTTT
>once|TRBJ2-1|TRBV19|NA
CASSAGLGSEQFF
TGTGCCAGTAGTGCAGGACTCGGCAGTGAGCAGTTCTTC
>NA|TRBJ2-7|TRBV5-6|NA
CASSLATSPYEQYF
TGTGCCAGCAGCTTGGCCACTAGTCCCTACGAGCAGTACTTC
>NA|TRBJ2-3|TRBV9|NA
CASSVGGRGSTDTQYF
TGTGCCAGCAGCGTAGGCGGGCGGGGCTCCACAGATACGCAGTATTTT
>NA|TRBJ1-2|TRBV7-8|TRBD1
CASSLARLRATGRRRDGYTF
TGTGCCAGCAGCTTAGCGCGATTACGAGCGACAGGGAGACGTAGGGATGGCTACACCTTC
>NA|TRBJ2-7|TRBV12-5|TRBD1
CASARDSISYEQYF
TGTGCTAGTGCCCGGGACAGCATCTCCTACGAGCAGTACTTC
>NA|TRBJ1-1|TRBV5-4|TRBD1
CASSTGGVPEAFF
TGTGCCAGCTCTACAGGGGGGGTACCTGAAGCTTTCTTT
>NA|TRBJ1-1|TRBV6-5|NA
CASRPQTDLEAFF
TGTGCCAGCAGACCCCAGACAGACCTTGAAGCTTTCTTT
>NA|TRBJ2-7|TRBV5-4|TRBD2
CASSSGDSGGFAYEQYF
TGTGCCAGCAGCTCCGGTGATAGCGGGGGGTTCGCCTACGAGCAGTACTTC
>NA|TRBJ1-5|TRBV7-2|NA
CASSLPPTGEPQHF
TGTGCCAGCAGCTTACCTCCAACGGGGGAGCCCCAGCATTTT
>NA|TRBJ1-1|TRBV6-1|NA
CASRSDRNTEAFF
TGTGCCAGCAGATCCGACAGAAACACTGAAGCTTTCTTT
>few|TRBJ2-2|TRBV4-2|TRBD2
CASSQESTSGYTGELFF
TGTGCCAGCAGCCAAGAGTCGACTAGCGGGTACACCGGGGAGCTGTTTTTT
>NA|TRBJ2-1|TRBV9|TRBD2
CASSVAASGGYNEQFF
TGTGCCAGCAGCGTAGCTGCTAGCGGGGGTTACAATGAGCAGTTCTTC
>few|TRBJ1-4|TRBV6-1|TRBD1
CASSVQGAANEKLFF
TGTGCCAGCAGTGTCCAGGGGGCAGCTAATGAAAAACTGTTTTTT
>once|TRBJ1-1|TRBV14|NA
CASSQGRGMNTEAFF
TGTGCCAGCAGCCAAGGACGAGGGATGAACACTGAAGCTTTCTTT
>few|TRBJ2-1|TRBV5-1|TRBD2
CASSPPTSGGFNEQFF
TGCGCCAGCAGCCCCCCGACTAGCGGGGGGTTTAATGAGCAGTTCTTC
>NA|TRBJ2-5|TRBV13|NA
CASSMGPETQYF
TGTGCCAGCAGCATGGGCCCCGAGACCCAGTACTTC
>NA|TRBJ2-1|TRBV6-5|NA
CASTPSNEQFF
TGTGCCAGCACCCCCTCGAATGAGCAGTTCTTC
>once|TRBJ2-7|TRBV9|NA
CASSVRDQSHYEQYF
TGTGCCAGCAGCGTCCGGGATCAGTCCCATTACGAGCAGTACTTC
>NA|TRBJ2-2|TRBV7-9|NA
CASQRTTNTGELFF
TGTGCCAGCCAAAGAACAACGAACACCGGGGAGCTGTTTTTT
>once|TRBJ1-6|TRBV7-9|NA
CSSSFNREPNSPLHF
TGTTCCAGCAGCTTCAACCGGGAGCCCAATTCACCCCTCCACTTT
>NA|TRBJ2-7|TRBV11-2|NA
CASSLAFTAGEQYF
TGTGCCAGCAGCTTAGCCTTTACAGCGGGCGAGCAGTACTTC
>few|TRBJ1-1|TRBV10-3|NA
CAINIKNTEAFF
TGTGCCATCAACATAAAGAACACTGAAGCTTTCTTT
>NA|TRBJ2-3|TRBV29-1|NA
CSVALSSFLVTDTQYF
TGCAGCGTTGCCTTGTCTTCGTTCCTTGTCACAGATACGCAGTATTTT
>NA|TRBJ2-7|TRBV20-1|NA
CSAIQSYEQYF
TGCAGTGCCATCCAATCCTACGAGCAGTACTTC
>NA|TRBJ2-5|TRBV4-1|TRBD1
CASSQTTGGSETQYF
TGCGCCAGCAGCCAGACGACAGGGGGCAGCGAGACCCAGTACTTC
>NA|TRBJ2-7|TRBV29-1|TRBD1
CSVGGTGLEQYF
TGCAGCGTTGGAGGGACAGGGCTCGAGCAGTACTTC
>NA|TRBJ1-4|TRBV28|TRBD1
CASIRDREREKLFF
TGTGCCAGCATCCGGGACAGGGAGAGGGAAAAACTGTTTTTT
>NA|TRBJ2-3|TRBV5-4|NA
CASSPSFGDTQYF
TGTGCCAGCAGCCCCTCCTTTGGCGATACGCAGTATTTT
>NA|TRBJ2-7|TRBV9|TRBD2
CASSVNGGEAYEQYF
TGTGCCAGCAGCGTAAATGGGGGGGAGGCTTACGAGCAGTACTTC
>NA|TRBJ1-5|TRBV5-8|TRBD1
CASSRQGSNQPQHF
TGTGCCAGCAGCAGACAGGGGAGCAATCAGCCCCAGCATTTT
>NA|TRBJ1-1|TRBV19|NA
CASSKTGYTEAFF
TGTGCCAGTAGTAAAACAGGGTACACTGAAGCTTTCTTT
>NA|TRBJ1-2|TRBV2|NA
CASSEGEGGRYGYTF
TGTGCCAGCAGTGAGGGCGAGGGTGGGCGCTATGGCTACACCTTC
>NA|TRBJ2-7|TRBV7-8|TRBD1
CASSPRRGYSYEQYF
TGTGCCAGCAGCCCCCGCAGGGGGTACTCCTACGAGCAGTACTTC